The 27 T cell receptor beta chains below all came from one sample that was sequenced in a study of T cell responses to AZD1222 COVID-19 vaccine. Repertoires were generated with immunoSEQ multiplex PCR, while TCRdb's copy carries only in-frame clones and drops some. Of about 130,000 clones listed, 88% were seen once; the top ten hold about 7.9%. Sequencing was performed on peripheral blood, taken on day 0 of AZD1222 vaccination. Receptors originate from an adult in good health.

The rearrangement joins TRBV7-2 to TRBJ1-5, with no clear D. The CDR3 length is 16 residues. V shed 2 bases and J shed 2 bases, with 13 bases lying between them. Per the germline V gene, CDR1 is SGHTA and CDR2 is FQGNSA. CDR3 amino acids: CASSLTAGLGNQPQHF. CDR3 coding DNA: TGTGCCAGCAGCTTAACGGCAGGCCTGGGCAATCAGCCCCAGCATTTT.

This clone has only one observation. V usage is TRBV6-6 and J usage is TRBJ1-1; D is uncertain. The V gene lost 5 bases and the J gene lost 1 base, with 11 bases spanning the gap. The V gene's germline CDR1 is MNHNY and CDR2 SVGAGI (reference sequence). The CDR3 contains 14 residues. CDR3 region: CASSKRETNTEAFF. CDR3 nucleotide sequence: TGTGCCAGCAGTAAGCGGGAGACGAACACTGAAGCTTTCTTT.

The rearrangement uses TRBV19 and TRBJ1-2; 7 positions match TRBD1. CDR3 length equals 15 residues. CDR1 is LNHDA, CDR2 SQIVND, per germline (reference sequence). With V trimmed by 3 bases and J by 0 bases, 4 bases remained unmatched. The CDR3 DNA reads TGTGCCAGTAGTATCGAGACAGGGACTAACTATGGCTACACCTTC. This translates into CASSIETGTNYGYTF.

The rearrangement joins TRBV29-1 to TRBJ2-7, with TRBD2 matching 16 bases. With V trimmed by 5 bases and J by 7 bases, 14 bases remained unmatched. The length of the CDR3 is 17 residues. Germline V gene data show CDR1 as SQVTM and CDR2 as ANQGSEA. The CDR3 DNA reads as TGCAGCGTTTCCCCCCGGGGACTAGCGGGAGGGCCGAGGGAGCAGTACTTC. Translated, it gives CSVSPRGLAGGPREQYF.

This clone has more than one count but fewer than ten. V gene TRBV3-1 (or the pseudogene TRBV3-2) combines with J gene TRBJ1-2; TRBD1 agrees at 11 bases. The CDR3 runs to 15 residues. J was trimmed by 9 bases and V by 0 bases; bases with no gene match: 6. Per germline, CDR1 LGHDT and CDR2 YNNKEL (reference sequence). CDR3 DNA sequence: TGTGCCAGCAGCCAAGATCCGGGACAGGGGGGACGCTACACCTTC. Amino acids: CASSQDPGQGGRYTF.

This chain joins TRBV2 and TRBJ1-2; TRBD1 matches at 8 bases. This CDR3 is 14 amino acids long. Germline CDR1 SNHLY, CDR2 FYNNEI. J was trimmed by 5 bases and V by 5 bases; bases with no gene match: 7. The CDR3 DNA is TGTGCCAGCAGTCCTAGGACAGGGCTGTATGGCTACACCTTC. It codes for CASSPRTGLYGYTF.

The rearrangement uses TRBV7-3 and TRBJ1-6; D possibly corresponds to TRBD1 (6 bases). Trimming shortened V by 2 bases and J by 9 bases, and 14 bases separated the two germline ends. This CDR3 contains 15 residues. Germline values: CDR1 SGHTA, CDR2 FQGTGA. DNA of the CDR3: TGTGCCAGCAGCTTAGAGGGGGAGGGAAGTTCACCCCTCCACTTT. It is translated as CASSLEGEGSSPLHF.

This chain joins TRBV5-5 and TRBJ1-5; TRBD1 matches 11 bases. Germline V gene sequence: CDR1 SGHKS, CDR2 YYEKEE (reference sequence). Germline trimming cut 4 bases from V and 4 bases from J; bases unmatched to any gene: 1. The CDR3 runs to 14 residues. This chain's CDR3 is CASSGTGGNQPQHF. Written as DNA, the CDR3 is TGTGCCAGCAGCGGGACAGGGGGGAATCAGCCCCAGCATTTT.

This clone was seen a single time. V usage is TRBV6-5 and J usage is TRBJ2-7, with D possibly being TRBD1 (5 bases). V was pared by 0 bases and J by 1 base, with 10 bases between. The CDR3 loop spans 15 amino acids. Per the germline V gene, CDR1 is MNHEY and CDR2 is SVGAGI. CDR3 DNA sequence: TGTGCCAGCAGTTACTCGGGGAAGGGGTCCTACGAGCAGTACTTC. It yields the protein CASSYSGKGSYEQYF.

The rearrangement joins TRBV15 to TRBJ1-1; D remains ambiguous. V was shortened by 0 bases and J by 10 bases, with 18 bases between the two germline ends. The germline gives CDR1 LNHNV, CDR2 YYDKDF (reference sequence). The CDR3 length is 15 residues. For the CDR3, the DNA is TGTGCCACCAGCAGAGACCTCGGATCTTTGGCGGGAGCTTTCTTT. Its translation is CATSRDLGSLAGAFF.

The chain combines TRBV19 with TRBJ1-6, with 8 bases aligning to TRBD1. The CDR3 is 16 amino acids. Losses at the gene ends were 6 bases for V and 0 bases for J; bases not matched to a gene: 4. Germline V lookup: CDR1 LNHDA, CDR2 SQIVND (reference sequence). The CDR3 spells CASRSTGGSYNSPLHF. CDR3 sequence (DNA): TGTGCCAGTAGGTCAACAGGGGGCTCCTATAATTCACCCCTCCACTTT.

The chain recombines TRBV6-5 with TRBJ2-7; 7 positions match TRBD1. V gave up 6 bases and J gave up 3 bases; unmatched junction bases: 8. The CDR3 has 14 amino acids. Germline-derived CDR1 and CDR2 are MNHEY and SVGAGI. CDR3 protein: CASSLQGPLYEQYF. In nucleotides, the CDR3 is TGTGCCAGCAGCCTACAGGGGCCCCTCTACGAGCAGTACTTC.

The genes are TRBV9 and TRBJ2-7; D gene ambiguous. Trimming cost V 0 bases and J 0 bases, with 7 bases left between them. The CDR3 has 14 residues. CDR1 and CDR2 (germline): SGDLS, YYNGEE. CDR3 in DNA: TGTGCCAGCAGCGTAGGGTCTAGCTCCTACGAGCAGTACTTC. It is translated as CASSVGSSSYEQYF.

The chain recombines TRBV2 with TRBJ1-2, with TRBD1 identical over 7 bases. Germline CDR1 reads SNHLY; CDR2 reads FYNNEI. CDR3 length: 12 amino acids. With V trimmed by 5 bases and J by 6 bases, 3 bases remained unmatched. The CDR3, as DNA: TGTGCCAGCAGTTTTACAGGGGATGGCTACACCTTC. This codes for CASSFTGDGYTF.

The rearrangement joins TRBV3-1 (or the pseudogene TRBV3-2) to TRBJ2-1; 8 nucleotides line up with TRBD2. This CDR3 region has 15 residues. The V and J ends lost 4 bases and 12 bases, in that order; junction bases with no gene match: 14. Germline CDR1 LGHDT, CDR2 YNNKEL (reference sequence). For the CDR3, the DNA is TGTGCCAGCAGCCCTCCCGGTAGGAGCGGGAGTTTGCAGTTCTTC. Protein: CASSPPGRSGSLQFF.

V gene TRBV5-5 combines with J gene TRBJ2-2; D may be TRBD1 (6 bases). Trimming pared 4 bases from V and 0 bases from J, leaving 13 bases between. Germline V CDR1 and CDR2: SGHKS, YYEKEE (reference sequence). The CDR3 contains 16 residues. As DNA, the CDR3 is TGTGCCAGCAGCCTCTATGGGGGCGCGAACACCGGGGAGCTGTTTTTT. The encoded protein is CASSLYGGANTGELFF.

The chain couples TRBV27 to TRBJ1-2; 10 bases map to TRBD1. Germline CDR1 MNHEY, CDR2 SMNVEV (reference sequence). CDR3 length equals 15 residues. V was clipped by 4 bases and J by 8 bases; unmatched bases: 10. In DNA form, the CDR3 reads TGTGCCAGCAGTTATATCCCGACAGGGGGCGGAGGCTACACCTTC. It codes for CASSYIPTGGGGYTF.

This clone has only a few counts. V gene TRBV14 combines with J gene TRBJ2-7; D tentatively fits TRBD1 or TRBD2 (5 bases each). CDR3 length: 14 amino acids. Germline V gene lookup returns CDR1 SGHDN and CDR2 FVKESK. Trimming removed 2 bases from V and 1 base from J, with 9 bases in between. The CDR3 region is CASSQPGPSYEQYF. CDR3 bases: TGTGCCAGCAGCCAACCGGGACCGTCCTACGAGCAGTACTTC. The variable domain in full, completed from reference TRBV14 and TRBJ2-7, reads EAGVTQFPSHSVIEKGQTVTLRCDPISGHDNLYWYRRVMGKEIKFLLHFVKESKQDESGMPNNRFLAERTGGTYSTLKVQPAELEDSGVYFCASSQPGPSYEQYFGPGTRLTVT.

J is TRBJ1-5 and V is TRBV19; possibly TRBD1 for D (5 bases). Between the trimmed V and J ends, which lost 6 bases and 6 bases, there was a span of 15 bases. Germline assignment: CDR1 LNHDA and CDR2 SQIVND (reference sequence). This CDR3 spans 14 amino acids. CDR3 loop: CASRFAGEGQPQHF. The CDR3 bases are TGTGCCAGTAGGTTTGCGGGGGAGGGTCAGCCCCAGCATTTT.

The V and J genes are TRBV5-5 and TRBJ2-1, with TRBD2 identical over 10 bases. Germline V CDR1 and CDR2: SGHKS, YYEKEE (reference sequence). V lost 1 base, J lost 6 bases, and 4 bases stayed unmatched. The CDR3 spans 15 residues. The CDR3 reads CASSLRLAGANEQFF. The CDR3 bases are TGTGCCAGCAGCTTGAGGCTAGCGGGGGCCAATGAGCAGTTCTTC.

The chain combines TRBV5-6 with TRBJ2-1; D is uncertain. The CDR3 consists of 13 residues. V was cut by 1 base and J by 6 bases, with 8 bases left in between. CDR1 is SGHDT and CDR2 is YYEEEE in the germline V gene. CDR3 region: CASSLFNSNEQFF. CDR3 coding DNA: TGTGCCAGCAGCTTGTTTAACAGCAATGAGCAGTTCTTC. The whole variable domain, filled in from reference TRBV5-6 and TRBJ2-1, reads DAGVTQSPTHLIKTRGQQVTLRCSPKSGHDTVSWYQQALGQGPQFIFQYYEEEERQRGNFPDRFSGHQFPNYSSELNVNALLLGDSALYLCASSLFNSNEQFFGPGTRLTVL.

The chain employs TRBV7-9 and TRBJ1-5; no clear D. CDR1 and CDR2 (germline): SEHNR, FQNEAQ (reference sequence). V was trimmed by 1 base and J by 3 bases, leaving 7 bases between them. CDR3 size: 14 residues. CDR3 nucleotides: TGTGCCAGCAGCTTAGACGGTAACAATCAGCCCCAGCATTTT. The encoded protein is CASSLDGNNQPQHF. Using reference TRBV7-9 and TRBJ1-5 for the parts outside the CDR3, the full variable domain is DTGVSQNPRHKITKRGQNVTFRCDPISEHNRLYWYRQTLGQGPEFLTYFQNEAQLEKSRLLSDRFSAERPKGSFSTLEIQRTEQGDSAMYLCASSLDGNNQPQHFGDGTRLSIL.

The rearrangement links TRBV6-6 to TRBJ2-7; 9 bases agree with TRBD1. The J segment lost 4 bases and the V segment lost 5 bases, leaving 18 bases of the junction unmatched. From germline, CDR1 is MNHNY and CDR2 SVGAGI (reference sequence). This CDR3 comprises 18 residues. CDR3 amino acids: CASSRSYSHRGRGYEQYF. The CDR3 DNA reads TGTGCCAGCAGTCGATCCTACTCCCACAGGGGGCGGGGGTACGAGCAGTACTTC.

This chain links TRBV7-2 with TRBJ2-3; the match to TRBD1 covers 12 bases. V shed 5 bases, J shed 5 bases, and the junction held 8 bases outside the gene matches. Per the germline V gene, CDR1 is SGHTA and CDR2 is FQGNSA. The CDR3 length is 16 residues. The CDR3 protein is CASSAAGTGGRDTQYF. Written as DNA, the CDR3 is TGTGCCAGCAGCGCGGCCGGGACAGGGGGCAGAGATACGCAGTATTTT.

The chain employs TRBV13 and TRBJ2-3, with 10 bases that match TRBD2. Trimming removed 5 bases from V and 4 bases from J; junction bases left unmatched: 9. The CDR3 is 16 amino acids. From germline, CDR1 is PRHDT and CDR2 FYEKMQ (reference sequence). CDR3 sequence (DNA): TGTGCCAGCAGCACAAAAAGCGGGAGGGCGGCAGATACGCAGTATTTT. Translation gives CASSTKSGRAADTQYF. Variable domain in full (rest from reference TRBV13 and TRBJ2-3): AAGVIQSPRHLIKEKRETATLKCYPIPRHDTVYWYQQGPGQDPQFLISFYEKMQSDKGSIPDRFSAQQFSDYHSELNMSSLELGDSALYFCASSTKSGRAADTQYFGPGTRLTVL.

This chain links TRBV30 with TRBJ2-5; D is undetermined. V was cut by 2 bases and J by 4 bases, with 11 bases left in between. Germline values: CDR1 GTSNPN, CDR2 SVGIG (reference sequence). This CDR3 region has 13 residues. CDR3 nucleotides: TGTGCCTGGAGTTCCGGAGTTTTAGAGACCCAGTACTTC. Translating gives CAWSSGVLETQYF.

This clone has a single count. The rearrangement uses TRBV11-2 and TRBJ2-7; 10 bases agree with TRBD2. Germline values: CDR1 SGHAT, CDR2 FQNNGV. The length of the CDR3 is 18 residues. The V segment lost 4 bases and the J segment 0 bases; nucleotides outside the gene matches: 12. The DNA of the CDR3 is TGTGCCAGCAGCTACCTTAGCGGGAGGTCCCCTTTCTCCTACGAGCAGTACTTC. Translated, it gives CASSYLSGRSPFSYEQYF.